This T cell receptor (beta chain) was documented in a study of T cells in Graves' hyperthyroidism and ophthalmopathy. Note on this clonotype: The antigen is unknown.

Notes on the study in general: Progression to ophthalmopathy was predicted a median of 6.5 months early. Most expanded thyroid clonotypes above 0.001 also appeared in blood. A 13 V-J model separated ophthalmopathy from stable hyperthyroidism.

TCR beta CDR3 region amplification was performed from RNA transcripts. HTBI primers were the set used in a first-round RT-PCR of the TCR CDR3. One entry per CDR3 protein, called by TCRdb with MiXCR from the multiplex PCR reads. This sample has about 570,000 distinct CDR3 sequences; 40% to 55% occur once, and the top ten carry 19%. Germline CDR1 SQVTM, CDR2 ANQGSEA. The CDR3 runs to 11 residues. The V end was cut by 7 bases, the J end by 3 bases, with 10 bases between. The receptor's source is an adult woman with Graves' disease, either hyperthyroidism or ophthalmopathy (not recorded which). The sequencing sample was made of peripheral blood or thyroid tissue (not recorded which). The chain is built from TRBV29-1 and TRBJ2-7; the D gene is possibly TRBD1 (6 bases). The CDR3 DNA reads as TGCAGCGCATCAGGGGTCTACGAGCAGTACTTC. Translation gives CSASGVYEQYF.